The 21 T cell receptor beta chains below all came from one sample that was sequenced in a study of blood T cell repertoires in COVID-19. TCRdb's copy holds only in-frame clones and misses some; the assay was immunoSEQ multiplex PCR. The repertoire holds some 310,000 clones, roughly 91% seen once, with over 8.5% in the top ten. Sequenced: PBMCs or T cells enriched from blood (not recorded which). The receptor source for this set is a woman aged 25-40 years who had recovered from COVID-19.

The chain carries TRBV5-5 and TRBJ2-5, with a weak D call TRBD2 (5 bases). Germline CDR1 is SGHKS and CDR2 is YYEKEE (reference sequence). V was pared by 4 bases and J by 7 bases, with 26 bases between. This CDR3 is 17 amino acids long. Here the CDR3 reads CASSPAGLQMGVRTQYF. DNA of the CDR3: TGTGCCAGCAGCCCGGCTGGACTGCAGATGGGTGTTCGGACCCAGTACTTC.

The chain links TRBV20-1 to TRBJ2-7, with D uncertain. CDR3 length: 14 amino acids. Trimming pared 3 bases from V and 4 bases from J, leaving 16 bases between. The germline V gene has CDR1 DFQATT and CDR2 SNEGSKA (reference sequence). CDR3 nucleotide sequence: TGCAGTGCTAGTACATGGGCAGTCGGTTACGAGCAGTACTTC. It translates to CSASTWAVGYEQYF.

The rearrangement links TRBV5-4 to TRBJ2-5, with TRBD2 identical over 7 bases. The length of the CDR3 is 15 residues. J gave up 2 bases and V 0 bases, and 4 bases lay outside the gene matches. Germline V gene lookup returns CDR1 SGHNT and CDR2 YYREEE (reference sequence). CDR3: CASSLGGSRQETQYF. The CDR3 DNA is TGTGCCAGCAGCTTGGGCGGGAGCCGGCAAGAGACCCAGTACTTC.

V gene TRBV5-4 combines with J gene TRBJ1-1, with D uncertain. Per germline, CDR1 SGHNT and CDR2 YYREEE (reference sequence). The CDR3 contains 15 residues. V was pared by 2 bases and J by 5 bases, with 16 bases between. CDR3 sequence (DNA): TGTGCCAGCAGCTTTCCCGAGGGCCTTGTAACTGAAGCTTTCTTT. Translating gives CASSFPEGLVTEAFF.

The chain couples TRBV5-1 to TRBJ2-1, with D uncertain. V dropped 0 bases and J dropped 7 bases, with 8 bases sitting between them. From germline, CDR1 is SGHRS and CDR2 YFSETQ. CDR3 length: 13 amino acids. The CDR3 region is CASSLGPINEQFF. CDR3 nucleotide sequence: TGCGCCAGCAGCTTGGGTCCTATTAATGAGCAGTTCTTC. The variable domain in full, with the rest retrieved from reference TRBV5-1 and TRBJ2-1, is KAGVTQTPRYLIKTRGQQVTLSCSPISGHRSVSWYQQTPGQGLQFLFEYFSETQRNKGNFPGRFSGRQFSNSRSEMNVSTLELGDSALYLCASSLGPINEQFFGPGTRLTVL.

The chain is built from TRBV10-3 and TRBJ2-6; a possible D gene is TRBD2 (6 bases). This CDR3 spans 16 amino acids. Germline V lookup: CDR1 ENHRY, CDR2 SYGVKD. Trimming left V 7 bases short and J 0 bases short, with 13 bases between. The CDR3 loop reads CAIKIAGNSGANVLTF. CDR3 DNA: TGTGCCATCAAAATTGCGGGGAACTCTGGGGCCAACGTCCTGACTTTC.

The chain has TRBV6-5 and TRBJ2-5; unclear D gene. Trimming took off 0 bases at V and 0 bases at J, with 5 bases between the two ends. This CDR3 spans 14 amino acids. Germline V lookup: CDR1 MNHEY, CDR2 SVGAGI. CDR3 residues: CASSYSHYQETQYF. The CDR3 DNA is TGTGCCAGCAGTTACTCCCACTACCAAGAGACCCAGTACTTC.

The chain combines TRBV7-9 with TRBJ1-2, with a tentative D call TRBD1 (5 bases). The CDR3 is 15 residues long. Trimming took off 3 bases at V and 7 bases at J, with 18 bases between the two ends. The germline V gene has CDR1 SEHNR and CDR2 FQNEAQ (reference sequence). The CDR3 here is CASSFSETDLSGYTF. The DNA for the CDR3 is TGTGCCAGCAGCTTCTCTGAGACAGACCTGTCTGGCTACACCTTC. Together with reference TRBV7-9 and TRBJ1-2, the CDR3 gives the full variable domain: DTGVSQNPRHKITKRGQNVTFRCDPISEHNRLYWYRQTLGQGPEFLTYFQNEAQLEKSRLLSDRFSAERPKGSFSTLEIQRTEQGDSAMYLCASSFSETDLSGYTFGSGTRLTVV.

This clone came up once. This chain's CDR3 is CASSSGTGNEKLFF. The CDR3, as DNA: TGCGCCAGCAGCTCCGGGACAGGGAATGAAAAACTGTTTTTT. The chain employs TRBV5-1 and TRBJ1-4, with 9 bases identical to TRBD1. This CDR3 spans 14 amino acids. V shed 3 bases and J 5 bases; nucleotides not matched to a gene: 2. Germline values: CDR1 SGHRS, CDR2 YFSETQ.

The chain has TRBV3-1 (or the pseudogene TRBV3-2) and TRBJ1-1; perhaps TRBD1 as D (5 bases). Trimming stripped 0 bases from V and 5 bases from J, with 13 bases between. The CDR3 is made up of 15 amino acids. CDR1 is LGHDT and CDR2 is YNNKEL in the germline V gene (reference sequence). The CDR3 nucleotides are TGTGCCAGCAGCCAAGATCTAAGGGGCGGTACTGAAGCTTTCTTT. Translated: CASSQDLRGGTEAFF.

V usage is TRBV6-5 and J usage is TRBJ1-1, with D possibly being TRBD1 (5 bases). V lost 6 bases, J lost 0 bases, and 14 bases lay in between. Germline V lookup: CDR1 MNHEY, CDR2 SVGAGI. This CDR3 comprises 15 residues. CDR3 coding DNA: TGTGCCAGCAGAAAACCTACAGGTATGAACACTGAAGCTTTCTTT. Protein sequence: CASRKPTGMNTEAFF.

The chain uses TRBV28 and TRBJ2-1, with D possibly TRBD2 on 5 matching bases. This CDR3 is 13 amino acids long. Germline V gives CDR1 MDHEN, CDR2 SYDVKM. V lost 2 bases and J 4 bases, leaving 6 bases between the germline ends. As DNA, the CDR3 is TGTGCCAGCAGTTTAACGGGATACAATGAGCAGTTCTTC. This gives the protein CASSLTGYNEQFF.

This chain uses TRBV5-4 with TRBJ1-3; a possible D gene is TRBD1 (5 bases). There are 15 residues in the CDR3. Germline CDR1 SGHNT, CDR2 YYREEE (reference sequence). Trimming took off 4 bases at V and 0 bases at J, with 11 bases between the two ends. The CDR3 reads CASSSGTVSGNTIYF. DNA for the CDR3: TGTGCCAGCAGCAGCGGGACGGTCTCTGGAAACACCATATATTTT.

The V gene is TRBV11-2, the J gene TRBJ2-1; possible D gene TRBD2, 6 bases. Germline assignment: CDR1 SGHAT and CDR2 FQNNGV. V lost 2 bases to trimming and J lost 5 bases, with 13 bases between them. The CDR3 consists of 15 residues. This CDR3 reads CASSLFRGKNNEQFF. For the CDR3, the DNA is TGTGCCAGCAGCTTATTTCGCGGGAAAAACAATGAGCAGTTCTTC. The complete variable domain, with remaining parts taken from reference TRBV11-2 and TRBJ2-1, reads EAGVAQSPRYKIIEKRQSVAFWCNPISGHATLYWYQQILGQGPKLLIQFQNNGVVDDSQLPKDRFSAERLKGVDSTLKIQPAKLEDSAVYLCASSLFRGKNNEQFFGPGTRLTVL.

The chain combines TRBV15 with TRBJ1-2, with D hard to call. The CDR3 runs to 15 residues. The V gene's germline CDR1 is LNHNV and CDR2 YYDKDF (reference sequence). V shed 1 base and J shed 9 bases, with 18 bases lying between them. DNA for the CDR3: TGTGCCACCAGCAGAGCCCTTGGGTGGACTAGAAGCTACACCTTC. Translating gives CATSRALGWTRSYTF.

The chain combines TRBV9 with TRBJ2-7; D perhaps matches TRBD2 (5 bases). This CDR3 has 14 amino acids. V was shortened by 0 bases and J by 3 bases, with 10 bases between the two germline ends. The V gene's germline CDR1 is SGDLS and CDR2 YYNGEE. The CDR3 loop reads CASSVGVGDYEQYF. The CDR3, as DNA: TGTGCCAGCAGCGTAGGCGTCGGGGACTACGAGCAGTACTTC. Based on the CDR3 plus reference TRBV9 and TRBJ2-7, the full variable domain is DSGVTQTPKHLITATGQRVTLRCSPRSGDLSVYWYQQSLDQGLQFLIQYYNGEERAKGNILERFSAQQFPDLHSELNLSSLELGDSALYFCASSVGVGDYEQYFGPGTRLTVT.

This chain links TRBV28 with TRBJ1-5, with unresolved D. Trimming took 6 bases from V and 4 from J, leaving 13 bases between them. The length of the CDR3 is 14 residues. The germline CDR1 and CDR2 sequences are MDHEN and SYDVKM. The CDR3 coding sequence is TGTGCCAGCAGACTAAGTCTGACGAATCAGCCCCAGCATTTT. Translating it yields CASRLSLTNQPQHF. The complete variable domain, with remaining parts taken from reference TRBV28 and TRBJ1-5, reads DVKVTQSSRYLVKRTGEKVFLECVQDMDHENMFWYRQDPGLGLRLIYFSYDVKMKEKGDIPEGYSVSREKKERFSLILESASTNQTSMYLCASRLSLTNQPQHFGDGTRLSIL.

The genes are TRBV5-1 and TRBJ2-7; 11 nucleotides match TRBD2. V was clipped by 3 bases and J by 6 bases; unmatched bases: 5. Germline CDR1 SGHRS, CDR2 YFSETQ. There are 14 residues in the CDR3. Written as DNA, the CDR3 is TGCGCCAGCAGCTCAAAGCTAGCGGGAGGCGAGCAGTACTTC. As protein: CASSSKLAGGEQYF.

This sequence joins TRBV29-1 and TRBJ2-1; D may be TRBD2 (5 bases). CDR3 size: 14 residues. The V end lost 6 bases, the J end lost 9 bases, and 21 bases lay between the germline ends. Germline CDR1 SQVTM, CDR2 ANQGSEA. In nucleotides, the CDR3 is TGCAGCGTCTCGATGGGAGTAATGGTGGCTGAGCAGTTCTTC. Its protein is CSVSMGVMVAEQFF.

The chain has TRBV4-1 and TRBJ2-1; possibly TRBD2 for D (6 bases). CDR1 is MGHRA, CDR2 YSYEKL, per germline. Trimming shortened V by 0 bases and J by 4 bases, and 10 bases separated the two germline ends. This CDR3 is built from 15 residues. The CDR3 protein is CASSQDGGPYNEQFF. The CDR3 coding sequence is TGCGCCAGCAGCCAAGACGGGGGACCATACAATGAGCAGTTCTTC.

This chain connects TRBV7-2 to TRBJ2-2, with TRBD2 matching over 14 bases. Germline V gene lookup returns CDR1 SGHTA and CDR2 FQGNSA. Germline trimming cut 3 bases from V and 3 bases from J; bases unmatched to any gene: 9. The CDR3 is 19 residues long. Here the CDR3 DNA reads TGTGCCAGCAGCTTTTTTGCCGGGACTAGCGGGAGATACACCGGGGAGCTGTTTTTT. Translating it yields CASSFFAGTSGRYTGELFF.